This record concerns one TCR beta chain sequence. Its antigen is as yet unknown. A read error may produce the germline difference seen at one junction end. These data belong to a study of T cell responses to AZD1222 COVID-19 vaccine. The CDR3 spans 15 residues. Germline assignment: CDR1 SGHTA and CDR2 FQGNSA. Sequenced by immunoSEQ multiplex PCR; TCRdb stores in-frame clones only, minus some. Of around 130,000 clones listed, about 91% are singletons. General study points: Donor demographics were predominantly white British with a female majority; clonal diversity may be underestimated. Two doses of AZD1222 preceded a rise in Spike-specific TCR breadth and depth. The CD4 TCRs associated with vaccination extended across spike and predominated at 160-218 and 743-854.

The genes are TRBV7-2 and TRBJ1-1; possible D gene TRBD1, 5 bases. The sequences come from peripheral blood, collected on day 0 of AZD1222 vaccination. The sequence was collected from an adult in good health. The CDR3 DNA reads TGTGCCAGCACCTTAGGGCTGGGGGGAAACACTGAAGCTTTCTTT. It encodes CASTLGLGGNTEAFF.